Given below is one T cell receptor (beta chain) in context. Its target is unknown. This sample stems from a study of T cell responses to AZD1222 COVID-19 vaccine. Study-wide findings and caveats: Donors were mostly white British, more females; clonal diversity possibly underestimated.

TCRdb keeps only in-frame clones here, not all; method: immunoSEQ multiplex PCR. Altogether approximately 110,000 clones are present, roughly 85% being singletons, with the ten largest covering 4.4%. Germline-derived CDR1 and CDR2 are MDHEN and SYDVKM. Trimming cost V 5 bases and J 5 bases; bases outside gene matches: 10. The CDR3 length is 17 residues. J is TRBJ1-6 and V is TRBV28, with TRBD1 matching over 9 bases. The receptor's source is an adult who received the AZD1222 COVID-19 vaccine. This specimen consisted of peripheral blood, obtained 28 days after the second AZD1222 dose. The CDR3 nucleotides are TGTGCCAGCAGTCCCTACCCCGGGACAGGGAATAATTCACCCCTCCACTTT. Translating it yields CASSPYPGTGNNSPLHF.